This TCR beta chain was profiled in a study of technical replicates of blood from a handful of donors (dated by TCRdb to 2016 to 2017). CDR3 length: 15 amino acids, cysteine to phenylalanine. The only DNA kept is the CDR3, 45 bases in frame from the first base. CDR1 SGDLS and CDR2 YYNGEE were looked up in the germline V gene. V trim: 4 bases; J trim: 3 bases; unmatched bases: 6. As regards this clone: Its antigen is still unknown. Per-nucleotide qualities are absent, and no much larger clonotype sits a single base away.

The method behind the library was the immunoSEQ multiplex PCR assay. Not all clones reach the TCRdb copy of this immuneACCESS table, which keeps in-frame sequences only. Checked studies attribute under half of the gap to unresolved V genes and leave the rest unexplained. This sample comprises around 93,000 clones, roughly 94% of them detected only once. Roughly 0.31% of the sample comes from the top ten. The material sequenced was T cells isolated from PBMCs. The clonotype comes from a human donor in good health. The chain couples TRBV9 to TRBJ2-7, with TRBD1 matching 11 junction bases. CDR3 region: CASSTSGTGGYEQYF. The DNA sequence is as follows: TGTGCCAGCAGCACTTCCGGGACAGGGGGCTACGAGCAGTACTTC.